A selection of T cell receptor beta chains follows, all from one sample in a study of OX40 agonist ivuxolimab in advanced cancers. Profiled with immunoSEQ multiplex PCR; TCRdb holds only in-frame clones, not every one. The sample records about 64,000 clones, around 84% being singletons. This specimen consisted of CD4+ or CD8+ T cells sorted from blood, obtained in a trial of the OX40 agonist ivuxolimab. These receptor sequences come from an adult with an advanced solid tumor such as melanoma, head and neck, liver or kidney cancer. Both conserved end residues are part of each CDR3. The D gene is left open where the match is weak.

-	TRBV5-1	TRBJ2-3	CASSRDSTDTQYF
TRBD2	TRBV6-6	TRBJ2-5	CASSYGTSALGETQYF
-	TRBV7-9	TRBJ1-1	CASSLNARGNTEAFF
TRBD2	TRBV7-9	TRBJ2-1	CASSLLAGGTGEQFF
TRBD2	TRBV5-4	-	CASSPSGGPLNEQYF
-	TRBV19	TRBJ2-2	CASRISPNTGELFF
-	TRBV2	TRBJ1-5	CASTGFSNQPQHF
-	TRBV2	TRBJ1-1	CASPSRGDTEAFF
TRBD1	TRBV9	TRBJ1-2	CASSRTGGDYGYTF
TRBD2	TRBV2	TRBJ2-1	CASRATSGGLGEQFF
-	TRBV7-2	TRBJ1-1	CASSWTVNTEAFF
TRBD2	TRBV5-6	TRBJ2-5	CASSPMGLQETQYF
-	TRBV10-3	TRBJ1-1	CATIGGEAEAFF
-	TRBV9	TRBJ2-1	CASSVLSSPFYNEQFF
-	TRBV11-1	TRBJ2-1	CASSWKDNNEQFF
-	TRBV6-1	TRBJ2-7	CASSNSGTYEQYF
TRBD2	TRBV11-3	TRBJ2-5	CASSLEVAGGRETQYF
TRBD2	TRBV9	TRBJ2-3	CASSVASGSTDTQYF
-	TRBV5-6	TRBJ1-1	CASRMSRTGEAFF
TRBD2	TRBV5-1	TRBJ2-7	CASSLASGGSYEQYF
TRBD2	TRBV19	TRBJ2-2	CASSIGLAGASTGELFF
-	TRBV4-2	TRBJ1-2	CASRNVGGDGYTF
-	TRBV11-2	TRBJ2-7	CASSLPYAGVYEQYF
-	TRBV28	TRBJ1-2	CASSLGTYGYTF
TRBD2	TRBV7-2	TRBJ2-3	CASSLGLAGVGSTDTQYF
-	TRBV6-6	TRBJ1-4	CASSYTRGTNEKLFF
TRBD2	TRBV10-3	TRBJ2-1	CAISPFSGTSEDNEQFF
-	TRBV9	TRBJ1-4	CASSVDGRGGGEKLFF
TRBD1	TRBV5-4	TRBJ1-1	CASSLQGASHTEAFF
-	TRBV7-2	TRBJ1-1	CASSRSSPRMNTEAFF
-	TRBV5-4	TRBJ2-2	CASSLGQAGELFF
TRBD2	TRBV19	TRBJ2-3	CASSQSSGSGTDTQYF
-	TRBV19	TRBJ2-1	CASRPRRGSSYNEQFF
-	TRBV5-1	TRBJ2-1	CASSLAGGHSYNEQFF
TRBD2	TRBV9	TRBJ2-3	CASSVATSGGKGFTDTQYF
-	TRBV19	TRBJ2-3	CASSSYRLGPATDTQYF
-	TRBV25-1	TRBJ1-2	CASSRAGDYGYTF